One sample yielded the 21 T cell receptor beta chains listed below, sequenced in a study of T cell responses to AZD1222 COVID-19 vaccine. TCRdb's copy holds only in-frame clones and misses some; the assay was immunoSEQ multiplex PCR. This table has under 170,000 clones, about nine tenths appearing once. The material sequenced was peripheral blood, taken 28 days after the second AZD1222 dose. The receptors shown here come from an adult who received the AZD1222 COVID-19 vaccine.

The rearrangement links TRBV3-1 (or the pseudogene TRBV3-2) to TRBJ2-2; either TRBD1 or TRBD2 may fit D (6 bases each). The CDR3 totals 16 residues. Looked up from germline, CDR1 is LGHDT and CDR2 is YNNKEL (reference sequence). Trimming took 0 bases from V and 7 from J, leaving 15 bases between them. The CDR3: CASSQDGGGLDGELFF. As DNA, the CDR3 is TGTGCCAGCAGCCAAGATGGAGGGGGTCTGGACGGGGAGCTGTTTTTT.

V gene TRBV7-8 combines with J gene TRBJ1-5, with TRBD1 identical over 7 bases. V trimming: 1 base; J trimming: 7 bases; junction bases outside the gene matches: 1. Germline CDR1 SGHVS, CDR2 FQNEAQ. The CDR3 extends over 13 amino acids. The CDR3, as DNA: TGTGCCAGCAGCTTAGGAGGGGGCCAGCCCCAGCATTTT. This gives the protein CASSLGGGQPQHF.

The gene calls are TRBV6-5 and TRBJ1-1; no reliable D call. From germline, CDR1 is MNHEY and CDR2 SVGAGI. The V end was cut by 6 bases, the J end by 5 bases, with 10 bases between. CDR3 length: 12 amino acids. The CDR3 is CASSEVGTEAFF. CDR3 in DNA: TGTGCCAGCAGCGAGGTGGGGACTGAAGCTTTCTTT.

CDR3 sequence (DNA): TGTGCCAGCAGCTTAGCCGGCCTCGTCCCAGCCAAAAACATTCAGTACTTC. Its translation is CASSLAGLVPAKNIQYF. The rearrangement links TRBV11-2 to TRBJ2-4; D gene unclear. Per the germline V gene, CDR1 is SGHAT and CDR2 is FQNNGV. The CDR3 spans 17 residues. Trimming removed 1 base at V and 0 bases at J, with 13 bases between.

The chain joins TRBV12-2 to TRBJ1-5; the D call in the table, TRBD1, was not verified against the DNA. TRBV12-2 is flagged as a pseudogene. There are 14 residues in the CDR3. CDR3 in DNA: TGTGCAAGTCGACCGGACAGTCGGGATCAGCCCCAGCATTTT. Its translation is CASRPDSRDQPQHF.

This clone was counted once. This chain joins TRBV5-1 and TRBJ2-1, with D perhaps given as TRBD1 or TRBD2 (5 bases each). Trimming left V 3 bases short and J 2 bases short, with 15 bases between. The V gene's germline CDR1 is SGHRS and CDR2 YFSETQ. The CDR3 is 16 amino acids. The CDR3 is CASSWGEGPTYNEQFF. In DNA, the CDR3 is TGCGCCAGCAGCTGGGGCGAGGGGCCAACCTACAATGAGCAGTTCTTC.

This chain joins TRBV21-1 and TRBJ2-7; no DNA check was done on the table's D call, TRBD2. TRBV21-1 is reported as a pseudogene. The CDR3 runs 13 residues. CDR3 bases: TGTGCCAGCAGCAAAGTGCTATGCTACGAGCAGTACTTC. This sequence encodes CASSKVLCYEQYF.

In its sample, this clone was seen a few times. The chain combines TRBV7-9 with TRBJ2-7; the D call may be TRBD1 or TRBD2 (6 bases each). The CDR3 extends over 12 amino acids. V was shortened by 5 bases and J by 6 bases, with 11 bases between the two germline ends. Looked up from germline, CDR1 is SEHNR and CDR2 is FQNEAQ (reference sequence). The CDR3, as DNA: TGTGCCAGCAGCCAAGGAGGGGGCGAGCAGTACTTC. Encoded protein: CASSQGGGEQYF.

This clone has just one count. The J gene is TRBJ1-2, the V gene TRBV5-1, with TRBD1 matching over 7 bases. This CDR3 has 15 residues. CDR1 SGHRS and CDR2 YFSETQ come from the germline V gene. J gave up 6 bases and V 0 bases, and 8 bases lay outside the gene matches. The CDR3 region is CASSLEATGFHGYTF. The CDR3 bases are TGCGCCAGCAGCTTGGAGGCGACAGGGTTCCATGGCTACACCTTC.

This chain connects TRBV2 to TRBJ1-5, with D unresolved. The CDR3 covers 14 residues. Germline V gene sequence: CDR1 SNHLY, CDR2 FYNNEI. V was pared by 7 bases and J by 0 bases, with 10 bases between. The DNA of the CDR3 is TGTGCCAGCAATGGGATGGTTAGCAATCAGCCCCAGCATTTT. Translation: CASNGMVSNQPQHF.

The rearrangement uses TRBV19 and TRBJ1-1, with D hard to call. The V end lost 4 bases, the J end lost 4 bases, and 13 bases lay between the germline ends. Germline CDR1 reads LNHDA; CDR2 reads SQIVND (reference sequence). The CDR3 is made up of 14 amino acids. The CDR3 region has the DNA TGTGCCAGTAGTAGGCGGGTGGAAGGCACTGAAGCTTTCTTT. It translates to CASSRRVEGTEAFF.

This sequence joins TRBV6-2 or TRBV6-3 and TRBJ2-7; 8 bases are a match to TRBD1. Per the germline V gene, CDR1 is MNHEY and CDR2 is SVGEGT. Trimming took 5 bases from V and 2 from J; bases not matched to a gene: 8. This CDR3 has 15 residues. The CDR3 spells CASSPMGTGTYEQYF. CDR3 DNA: TGTGCCAGCAGTCCCATGGGGACAGGCACCTACGAGCAGTACTTC.

The chain employs TRBV5-5 and TRBJ2-7; D perhaps matches TRBD1 (6 bases). This CDR3 region has 14 residues. V shed 0 bases and J shed 5 bases, with 12 bases lying between them. CDR1 and CDR2 (germline): SGHKS, YYEKEE (reference sequence). The chain's CDR3 is CASSLAARTDEQYF. CDR3 bases: TGTGCCAGCAGCTTGGCCGCAAGGACAGACGAGCAGTACTTC.

J is TRBJ2-7 and V is TRBV11-1; 9 bases map to TRBD1. Germline V CDR1 and CDR2: SGHAT, FQDESV (reference sequence). J lost 5 bases, V lost 2 bases, and 4 bases had no gene match. The CDR3 extends over 14 amino acids. CDR3 protein: CASSLPDRGHEQYF. The CDR3 DNA reads as TGTGCCAGCAGCTTACCGGACAGGGGACACGAGCAGTACTTC.

The V gene is TRBV18, the J gene TRBJ1-2; perhaps TRBD1 as D (6 bases). Trimming shortened V by 6 bases and J by 3 bases, and 23 bases separated the two germline ends. The CDR3 has 17 amino acids. Per the germline V gene, CDR1 is KGHSH and CDR2 is LQKENI. CDR3 sequence reads: CASSGDRQTTGDYGYTF. In DNA, the CDR3 is TGTGCCAGCTCGGGCGACAGGCAAACGACGGGTGACTATGGCTACACCTTC.

This clone has only one observation. The chain links TRBV7-7 to TRBJ1-6, with a tentative D call TRBD1 (5 bases). The CDR3 is made up of 14 amino acids. The V gene's germline CDR1 is SSHAT and CDR2 FNYEAQ (reference sequence). V was shortened by 11 bases and J by 3 bases, with 14 bases between the two germline ends. CDR3 in amino acids: CAGLIDSYNSPLHF. Here the CDR3 DNA reads TGTGCCGGACTAATCGACAGCTATAATTCACCCCTCCACTTT.

The V call is TRBV28, the J call TRBJ1-1, with a tentative D call TRBD1 (6 bases). CDR3 length: 13 residues. Looked up from germline, CDR1 is MDHEN and CDR2 is SYDVKM. Trimming stripped 2 bases from V and 10 bases from J, with 14 bases between. The CDR3 nucleotides are TGTGCCAGCAGTTTAAGGGGGGGCTTGGGAGCTTTCTTT. This encodes CASSLRGGLGAFF.

The chain carries TRBV3-1 (or the pseudogene TRBV3-2) and TRBJ2-7; D possibly matches TRBD1 or TRBD2 (6 bases each). CDR1 is LGHDT, CDR2 YNNKEL, per germline (reference sequence). The CDR3 runs 14 residues. V shed 1 base and J shed 2 bases, with 9 bases lying between them. CDR3 sequence (DNA): TGTGCCAGCAGCCAAGCGGGGGCGACCTACGAGCAGTACTTC. It translates to CASSQAGATYEQYF.

This chain links TRBV15 with TRBJ1-1, with TRBD1 as a possible D gene (6 bases). Germline-derived CDR1 and CDR2 are LNHNV and YYDKDF (reference sequence). The CDR3 contains 15 residues. V lost 3 bases, J lost 5 bases, and 16 bases lay in between. The CDR3 is CATSSLSGRGTEAFF. CDR3 DNA: TGTGCCACCAGCAGCCTCTCTGGGAGGGGGACTGAAGCTTTCTTT. The full variable domain, completed using reference TRBV15 and TRBJ1-1, is DAMVIQNPRYQVTQFGKPVTLSCSQTLNHNVMYWYQQKSSQAPKLLFHYYDKDFNNEADTPDNFQSRRPNTSFCFLDIRSPGLGDTAMYLCATSSLSGRGTEAFFGQGTRLTVV.

This chain joins TRBV4-2 and TRBJ2-7; 7 nucleotides agree with TRBD1. Germline lookup yields CDR1 LGHNA and CDR2 YNFKEQ. The CDR3 spans 15 residues. V dropped 2 bases and J dropped 2; count of bases not matched to a gene: 6. The CDR3 loop reads CASSQHSGQPYEQYF. DNA of the CDR3: TGTGCCAGCAGCCAACATTCGGGACAGCCCTACGAGCAGTACTTC.

J is TRBJ1-6 and V is TRBV28; D is uncertain. The V end was cut by 6 bases, the J end by 0 bases, with 15 bases between. Germline-derived CDR1 and CDR2 are MDHEN and SYDVKM. The CDR3 covers 17 residues. This CDR3 reads CASSPGRLSSYNSPLHF. The CDR3 nucleotides read TGTGCCAGCAGCCCGGGCCGCCTTAGCTCCTATAATTCACCCCTCCACTTT.